The entry below describes one T cell receptor beta chain. The data stem from a study of blood T cells in healthy people across ages. Combining a sample-barcoded 5' primer with a J-beta primer mix, a second PCR ran for about 7 to 11 cycles. MiXCR was run by TCRdb on the 5' RACE reads, yielding one entry per CDR3 protein. The repertoire consists of 1.5 million to 2 million distinct CDR3 sequences, with under 30% occurring once and the leading ten covering about 7.7%. The sequencing input was blood. The clonotype comes from a woman younger than 45 in good health.

The CDR3 DNA follows: TGCAGCGTGATGCACGGGGATGACTACACCTTC. As protein: CSVMHGDDYTF. The chain couples TRBV29-1 to TRBJ1-2, with D unclear. The length of the CDR3 is 11 residues. V dropped 6 bases and J dropped 10 bases, with 15 bases sitting between them. From germline, CDR1 is SQVTM and CDR2 ANQGSEA.